The 30 T cell receptor beta chains below come from one sample, sequenced in a study of blood T cell repertoires in COVID-19. Only in-frame clones appear in the TCRdb table, and some are missing; sequencing was by immunoSEQ multiplex PCR. The sample holds 65,000 to 85,000 clones, 70% to 90% seen once. The sequencing sample was made of peripheral blood. Every receptor here comes from a human donor in a cohort sampled during active COVID-19.

The genes are TRBV5-1 and TRBJ2-1; 12 nucleotides align to TRBD2. Trimming at V came to 2 bases and at J to 9 bases, leaving 6 bases not matched to a gene. Per the germline V gene, CDR1 is SGHRS and CDR2 is YFSETQ. The CDR3 loop spans 15 amino acids. The CDR3 DNA reads TGCGCCAGCAGCTTCCGACTAGCGGGAGTGACTGAGCAGTTCTTC. Amino acid sequence: CASSFRLAGVTEQFF.

The rearrangement joins TRBV9 to TRBJ2-5, with 11 nucleotides matching TRBD2. J was trimmed by 3 bases and V by 8 bases; bases with no gene match: 12. This CDR3 comprises 16 residues. Germline assignment: CDR1 SGDLS and CDR2 YYNGEE. This chain's CDR3 is CASSRGDSGREETQYF. CDR3 bases: TGTGCCAGTTCGCGTGGGGATAGCGGGAGGGAAGAGACCCAGTACTTC.

This clone was counted only a few times. The rearrangement uses TRBV19 and TRBJ1-3; D is possibly TRBD1 (5 bases). The germline CDR1 and CDR2 sequences are LNHDA and SQIVND (reference sequence). Between the trimmed V and J ends, which lost 7 bases and 5 bases, there was a span of 21 bases. The CDR3 consists of 16 residues. This CDR3 reads CASNTLGTTRRNTIYF. CDR3 sequence (DNA): TGTGCCAGTAACACCCTAGGGACTACAAGGAGAAACACCATATATTTT.

The rearrangement uses TRBV2 and TRBJ2-1, with a tentative D call TRBD1 (5 bases). Germline V gene data show CDR1 as SNHLY and CDR2 as FYNNEI. This CDR3 has 20 amino acids. V lost 4 bases and J 0 bases, leaving 25 bases between the germline ends. The CDR3 DNA is TGTGCCAGCAGTGCCCCTCGGACACCAAGGGGAAAGAGCTCCTACAATGAGCAGTTCTTC. Translated: CASSAPRTPRGKSSYNEQFF.

The chain joins TRBV10-2 to TRBJ2-2, with no clear D. Germline V CDR1 and CDR2: WSHSY, SAAADI. The length of the CDR3 is 14 residues. The V gene lost 3 bases and the J gene lost 2 bases, with 7 bases spanning the gap. The CDR3 loop reads CASSENFNTGELFF. DNA for the CDR3: TGCGCCAGCAGTGAAAACTTTAACACCGGGGAGCTGTTTTTT.

The V and J genes are TRBV5-1 and TRBJ2-1; 12 nucleotides align to TRBD2. V dropped 4 bases and J dropped 9; count of bases not matched to a gene: 11. CDR1 SGHRS and CDR2 YFSETQ come from the germline V gene. The CDR3 has 16 amino acids. DNA for the CDR3: TGCGCCAGCAGCGGGTGGACTAGCGGGAAGGCTAGTGAGCAGTTCTTC. The encoded protein is CASSGWTSGKASEQFF.

The rearrangement uses TRBV9 and TRBJ2-3, with 8 nucleotides matching TRBD2. The V segment lost 4 bases and the J segment 0 bases; nucleotides outside the gene matches: 10. CDR3 length equals 17 residues. The germline V gene has CDR1 SGDLS and CDR2 YYNGEE. CDR3 nucleotides: TGTGCCAGCAGCCGGACTCGGGGGGGAGAGAGCACAGATACGCAGTATTTT. Translating gives CASSRTRGGESTDTQYF.

The chain carries TRBV3-1 (or the pseudogene TRBV3-2) and TRBJ2-7, with 10 bases identical to TRBD2. This CDR3 is built from 16 residues. Looked up from germline, CDR1 is LGHDT and CDR2 is YNNKEL (reference sequence). Germline trimming cut 4 bases from V and 0 bases from J; bases unmatched to any gene: 6. Here the CDR3 reads CASSRFSGGSSYEQYF. The DNA of the CDR3 is TGTGCCAGCAGCCGATTTAGCGGGGGGAGCTCCTACGAGCAGTACTTC.

This chain links TRBV5-1 with TRBJ2-2; weak D call: TRBD2 (7 bases). Trimming stripped 5 bases from V and 4 bases from J, with 18 bases between. The CDR3 consists of 16 residues. CDR1 is SGHRS and CDR2 is YFSETQ in the germline V gene. The DNA for the CDR3 is TGCGCCAGCAGTTACCTTGCGGGGGCCGGCACCGGGGAGCTGTTTTTT. Its protein product is CASSYLAGAGTGELFF.

The chain combines TRBV19 with TRBJ1-6; TRBD1 might be the D (5 bases). V was clipped by 7 bases and J by 5 bases, with 12 bases between them. Germline CDR1 LNHDA, CDR2 SQIVND (reference sequence). The CDR3 is 14 residues long. CDR3 protein: CASTGQGHNSPLHF. The CDR3 DNA reads TGTGCCAGTACCGGCCAGGGCCATAATTCACCCCTCCACTTT.

The chain joins TRBV6-2 or TRBV6-3 to TRBJ2-5, with 11 bases matching TRBD2. The CDR3 has 15 residues. Germline CDR1 reads MNHEY; CDR2 reads SVGEGT. V was pared by 5 bases and J by 1 base, with 3 bases of the junction left unmatched. The DNA of the CDR3 is TGTGCCAGCAGTAACGGACTAGCGGGCCAAGAGACCCAGTACTTC. Translating gives CASSNGLAGQETQYF.

The gene calls are TRBV5-1 and TRBJ2-5; TRBD2 matches at 8 bases. V lost 4 bases to trimming and J lost 4 bases; unmatched junction nucleotides: 6. CDR1 is SGHRS and CDR2 is YFSETQ in the germline V gene. The CDR3 sequence is 14 residues long. The CDR3, as DNA: TGCGCCAGCAGCGTGGCCGGGGGGGTAGAGACCCAGTACTTC. This encodes CASSVAGGVETQYF.

V is TRBV5-4 and J is TRBJ2-2, with 7 nucleotides matching TRBD2. The CDR3 consists of 16 residues. Germline-derived CDR1 and CDR2 are SGHNT and YYREEE (reference sequence). After removal of 3 bases from V and 3 bases from J, the junction contained 8 bases not matched to a gene. The CDR3 DNA reads TGTGCCAGCAGCTGGGAAGGGCGGGAGTACACCGGGGAGCTGTTTTTT. Translating it yields CASSWEGREYTGELFF.

The rearrangement links TRBV7-2 to TRBJ2-5; TRBD2 matches 10 bases. CDR1 and CDR2 from the germline V gene are SGHTA and FQGNSA. This CDR3 has 15 residues. V lost 2 bases to trimming and J lost 5 bases; unmatched junction nucleotides: 5. The CDR3 region is CASSLLAGVGETQYF. The CDR3 DNA sequence: TGTGCCAGCAGCTTACTAGCGGGAGTTGGTGAGACCCAGTACTTC.

The chain recombines TRBV20-1 with TRBJ1-4, with D uncertain. CDR1 DFQATT and CDR2 SNEGSKA come from the germline V gene (reference sequence). Trimming took 3 bases from V and 13 from J, leaving 12 bases between them. The CDR3 consists of 11 residues. The CDR3 nucleotides read TGCAGTGCTAGTCCACTCGGTGGACTGTTTTTT. Protein: CSASPLGGLFF.

This chain links TRBV29-1 with TRBJ1-6, with 11 bases identical to TRBD1. The CDR3 contains 14 residues. Germline loops: CDR1 SQVTM, CDR2 ANQGSEA. V lost 5 bases, J lost 7 bases, and 4 bases stayed unmatched. The CDR3 sequence is CSVSGQGANSPLHF. DNA for the CDR3: TGCAGCGTTTCTGGACAGGGGGCGAATTCACCCCTCCACTTT.

J is TRBJ2-2 and V is TRBV27; 7 bases align to TRBD1. Per the germline V gene, CDR1 is MNHEY and CDR2 is SMNVEV (reference sequence). The CDR3 totals 17 residues. The V segment lost 1 base and the J segment 5 bases; nucleotides outside the gene matches: 10. CDR3 residues: CASSLYGPGGRTGELFF. The CDR3, as DNA: TGTGCCAGCAGTTTATACGGCCCAGGGGGTCGAACCGGGGAGCTGTTTTTT.

The chain combines TRBV2 with TRBJ1-2, with D hard to call. V lost 0 bases and J lost 4, with 6 bases in between. The CDR3 runs 13 residues. The germline V gene encodes CDR1 SNHLY and CDR2 FYNNEI. CDR3 protein: CASSEAQLYGYTF. The CDR3 bases are TGTGCCAGCAGTGAAGCCCAACTCTATGGCTACACCTTC.

The genes are TRBV20-1 and TRBJ2-2; D is perhaps TRBD1 (6 bases). V was trimmed by 3 bases and J by 5 bases, leaving 7 bases between them. The CDR3 is made up of 12 amino acids. CDR1 is DFQATT and CDR2 is SNEGSKA in the germline V gene (reference sequence). The CDR3 bases are TGCAGTGCTAGTAGGGGGACCGGGGAGCTGTTTTTT. Translation gives CSASRGTGELFF.

The chain couples TRBV6-5 to TRBJ1-5; D possibly corresponds to TRBD1 (6 bases). In germline, CDR1 is MNHEY, CDR2 SVGAGI. Deletions cut 6 bases from V and 0 bases from J, with 12 bases between. CDR3 size: 15 residues. The CDR3, as DNA: TGTGCCAGCAGCAGGACAGAGTATAGCAATCAGCCCCAGCATTTT. Its protein is CASSRTEYSNQPQHF.

The chain joins TRBV6-5 to TRBJ2-1, with 10 bases fitting TRBD2. V trimming: 6 bases; J trimming: 9 bases; junction bases outside the gene matches: 5. The CDR3 spans 13 residues. The germline CDR1 and CDR2 sequences are MNHEY and SVGAGI. CDR3 nucleotide sequence: TGTGCCAGCAGCACTAGCGGGAATGGTGAGCAGTTCTTC. It is translated as CASSTSGNGEQFF.

The chain is built from TRBV5-6 and TRBJ2-5, with D perhaps matching TRBD2 (5 bases). CDR3 size: 16 residues. The V end was cut by 3 bases, the J end by 1 base, with 16 bases between. Germline CDR1 is SGHDT and CDR2 is YYEEEE. In DNA, the CDR3 is TGTGCCAGCAGCTCGGCGGGCACAGCCCTCCAAGAGACCCAGTACTTC. As protein: CASSSAGTALQETQYF.

This clone was counted a single time. The chain joins TRBV4-2 to TRBJ2-1, with TRBD2 matching 12 bases. After removal of 0 bases from V and 7 bases from J, the junction contained 10 bases not matched to a gene. This CDR3 spans 18 amino acids. Germline V gene data show CDR1 as LGHNA and CDR2 as YNFKEQ. The CDR3 loop reads CASSQDSSLAGGWNEQFF. CDR3 nucleotides: TGTGCCAGCAGCCAAGATAGTAGTCTAGCGGGAGGGTGGAATGAGCAGTTCTTC.

The V gene is TRBV28, the J gene TRBJ2-2; D is ambiguous. Trimming pared 11 bases from V and 0 bases from J, leaving 7 bases between. Germline V gives CDR1 MDHEN, CDR2 SYDVKM. The CDR3 totals 12 residues. DNA of the CDR3: TGTGCCGTAAGCTCGAACACCGGGGAGCTGTTTTTT. Its translation is CAVSSNTGELFF.

In its sample, this clone was seen once. V and J are TRBV19 and TRBJ2-1; 14 bases match TRBD2. The CDR3 contains 20 residues. CDR1 and CDR2 (germline): LNHDA, SQIVND (reference sequence). V was clipped by 5 bases and J by 4 bases; unmatched bases: 16. The CDR3 DNA reads TGTGCCAGTAGTTTAAAAGGACTAGCGGGAGGCTCCCTAAATTACAATGAGCAGTTCTTC. Protein product: CASSLKGLAGGSLNYNEQFF.

V is TRBV3-1 (or the pseudogene TRBV3-2) and J is TRBJ2-3; a possible D gene is TRBD1 (5 bases). The CDR3 is 15 residues long. Between the trimmed V and J ends, which lost 1 base and 6 bases, there was a span of 14 bases. Germline V gene sequence: CDR1 LGHDT, CDR2 YNNKEL (reference sequence). CDR3 sequence (DNA): TGTGCCAGCAGCCAAGTACAGGTTGCCCTTGATACGCAGTATTTT. It encodes CASSQVQVALDTQYF.

The chain employs TRBV24-1 and TRBJ2-5; TRBD2 might be the D (7 bases). V was clipped by 7 bases and J by 4 bases, with 24 bases between them. This CDR3 has 17 amino acids. Germline V gene lookup returns CDR1 KGHDR and CDR2 SFDVKD. The CDR3 DNA reads TGTGCCACCAGCGGAACGGGCGGGGGCGAGGGTCGAGAGACCCAGTACTTC. Encoded protein: CATSGTGGGEGRETQYF.

The CDR3 nucleotides read TGTGCCAGCTCACGGTCTCAGCGGAGCCAAGAGACCCAGTACTTC. Protein: CASSRSQRSQETQYF. The chain uses TRBV18 and TRBJ2-5, with TRBD2 as a possible D gene (5 bases). This CDR3 region has 15 residues. Trimming shortened V by 4 bases and J by 1 base, and 13 bases separated the two germline ends. CDR1 is KGHSH and CDR2 is LQKENI in the germline V gene.

This chain connects TRBV27 to TRBJ1-2, with 11 bases matching TRBD1. Germline V gene data show CDR1 as MNHEY and CDR2 as SMNVEV (reference sequence). This CDR3 is 14 amino acids long. With V trimmed by 6 bases and J by 2 bases, 2 bases remained unmatched. The DNA for the CDR3 is TGTGCCAGCAGGGACAGGGGGCGAAACTATGGCTACACCTTC. Protein product: CASRDRGRNYGYTF.

V is TRBV7-8 and J is TRBJ1-2, with a possible D match to TRBD1 (6 bases). This CDR3 region has 18 residues. Trimming took off 0 bases at V and 4 bases at J, with 21 bases between the two ends. Germline-derived CDR1 and CDR2 are SGHVS and FQNEAQ. The CDR3 DNA follows: TGTGCCAGCAGCTTAGCCCTAACAGGGTTTCAGGGGACCTATGGCTACACCTTC. This gives the protein CASSLALTGFQGTYGYTF.